Listed here are 21 T cell receptor beta chains from one sample, sequenced in a study (dated by TCRdb to the mid-2010s). The library was obtained by 5' RACE. Reads for this sample came from an Illumina MiSeq. TCRdb cleaned the public reads at Q25 with fastp, built clones with MiXCR and kept in-frame beta chains. Every CDR3 protein is listed once, alongside the most common genes and DNA of its rows. This sample gives roughly 54,000 distinct CDR3 sequences in total; about 15% of them show up just once. The top ten clonotypes cover under 3% of the sample. Sequenced: naive CD4+ T cells sorted from blood. The cell subset or site label here, explained by the study, means: naive CD4+ T cells, CD4+CD45RA+CD25-. The receptors originated from a female donor with breast cancer.

The gene calls are TRBV9 and TRBJ2-5; the match to TRBD1 covers 10 bases. The CDR3 totals 17 residues. Germline trimming cut 0 bases from V and 5 bases from J; bases unmatched to any gene: 10. Germline V gives CDR1 SGDLS, CDR2 YYNGEE. The CDR3 nucleotides are TGTGCCAGCAGCGTAGGATCCGCCGGGACAGGGGCTGAGACCCAGTACTTC. Translation gives CASSVGSAGTGAETQYF.

A few counts support this clonotype. The chain carries TRBV20-1 and TRBJ2-5; 7 bases fit TRBD2. The CDR3 runs to 14 residues. The V gene's germline CDR1 is DFQATT and CDR2 SNEGSKA (reference sequence). V shed 2 bases, J shed 5 bases, and the junction held 8 bases outside the gene matches. CDR3 DNA sequence: TGCAGTGCTAGATGGGCGGGAGCCCGGGAGACCCAGTACTTC. It codes for CSARWAGARETQYF.

About this clonotype itself: This may come from a read error, since a much larger clone is one base off. The chain uses TRBV29-1 and TRBJ2-2; 7 bases are a match to TRBD1. Germline-derived CDR1 and CDR2 are SQVTM and ANQGSEA. This CDR3 has 16 amino acids. This CDR3 is CSVEHGDSSNTVELFF. The DNA of the CDR3 is TGCAGCGTTGAACACGGGGACAGCTCGAACACCGTGGAGCTGTTTTTT.

The chain is built from TRBV5-1 and TRBJ2-1, with a weak D call TRBD1 (5 bases). The length of the CDR3 is 14 residues. Germline lookup yields CDR1 SGHRS and CDR2 YFSETQ. The V end lost 5 bases, the J end lost 5 bases, and 14 bases lay between the germline ends. CDR3 DNA: TGCGCCAGCAGTTGGCCAGGGCCAAACAATGAGCAGTTCTTC. Translating gives CASSWPGPNNEQFF.

The genes are TRBV28 and TRBJ2-5; no firm D call. The CDR3 consists of 13 residues. V was trimmed by 2 bases and J by 5 bases, leaving 9 bases between them. Germline V CDR1 and CDR2: MDHEN, SYDVKM. CDR3 amino acids: CASSLPPKETQYF. The CDR3 coding sequence is TGTGCCAGCAGTTTACCCCCCAAGGAGACCCAGTACTTC.

V gene TRBV6-2 or TRBV6-3 combines with J gene TRBJ2-3; perhaps TRBD1 as D (6 bases). Germline V lookup: CDR1 MNHEY, CDR2 SVGEGT. Trimming took off 6 bases at V and 0 bases at J, with 13 bases between the two ends. The CDR3 consists of 15 residues. The CDR3 reads CASRRGTISTDTQYF. The CDR3 bases are TGTGCCAGCAGGAGGGGGACGATTAGCACAGATACGCAGTATTTT.

CDR3: CASSLARGTDTQYF. The CDR3 DNA is TGTGCCAGCAGCTTGGCACGGGGGACAGATACGCAGTATTTT. The chain carries TRBV11-1 and TRBJ2-3, with a weak D call TRBD2 (6 bases). CDR3 length: 14 residues. Trimming removed 3 bases from V and 3 bases from J, with 10 bases in between. CDR1 is SGHAT and CDR2 is FQDESV in the germline V gene (reference sequence).

Worth noting for this clonotype: Given a much more abundant clone one base away, this may be a read error. The chain is built from TRBV6-5 and TRBJ1-1; tentatively, D is TRBD1 (5 bases). Between the trimmed V and J ends, which lost 6 bases and 10 bases, there was a span of 21 bases. Germline V gene sequence: CDR1 MNHEY, CDR2 SVGAGI. The CDR3 totals 14 residues. In DNA form, the CDR3 reads TGTGCCAGCAGCCCCAAGGGGTATCACTCCGGAGCTTTCTTT. Translation: CASSPKGYHSGAFF.

The chain recombines TRBV5-1 with TRBJ1-1; a weak D match, TRBD1 (5 bases). V shed 2 bases and J shed 7 bases, with 12 bases lying between them. The V gene's germline CDR1 is SGHRS and CDR2 YFSETQ. The CDR3 loop spans 13 amino acids. The CDR3 region has the DNA TGCGCCAGCAGCTTAGGGTATCAGGGTGAAGCTTTCTTT. This encodes CASSLGYQGEAFF.

As concerns this clonotype: A read error may account for a junction end that differs from germline. V and J are TRBV5-1 and TRBJ1-1; D perhaps matches TRBD1 (6 bases). Germline values: CDR1 SGHRS, CDR2 YFSETQ. The CDR3 consists of 15 residues. CDR3 DNA: TGCGCCGGCAGCTTCCGTAGTGGGGGCGACGCTGAAGCTTTCTTT. As protein: CAGSFRSGGDAEAFF.

This chain connects TRBV7-9 to TRBJ1-5; 7 bases are a match to TRBD1. The V segment lost 5 bases and the J segment 4 bases; nucleotides outside the gene matches: 8. The CDR3 spans 15 residues. CDR1 and CDR2 (germline): SEHNR, FQNEAQ (reference sequence). The CDR3: CASSLGQTANQPQHF. The CDR3 nucleotides read TGTGCCAGCAGCCTGGGACAGACAGCTAATCAGCCCCAGCATTTT.

This clonotype has just a few counts. This chain uses TRBV2 with TRBJ1-2, with D perhaps TRBD1 (6 bases). Per germline, CDR1 SNHLY and CDR2 FYNNEI. The CDR3 consists of 12 residues. Trimming left V 7 bases short and J 3 bases short, with 9 bases between. CDR3: CASTQGYYGYTF. CDR3 coding DNA: TGTGCCAGCACTCAGGGGTACTATGGCTACACCTTC.

This clonotype was seen a few times. The genes are TRBV7-2 and TRBJ2-7; 10 bases line up with TRBD2. Trimming removed 1 base from V and 8 bases from J; junction bases left unmatched: 5. CDR3 length: 14 amino acids. Per germline, CDR1 SGHTA and CDR2 FQGNSA. CDR3 amino acids: CASSLVLAGEQQYF. The CDR3 nucleotides read TGTGCCAGCAGCTTAGTGCTAGCGGGGGAGCAGCAGTACTTC. The variable domain in full, completed from reference TRBV7-2 and TRBJ2-7, reads GAGVSQSPSNKVTEKGKDVELRCDPISGHTALYWYRQSLGQGLEFLIYFQGNSAPDKSGLPSDRFSAERTGGSVSTLTIQRTQQEDSAVYLCASSLVLAGEQQYFGPGTRLTVT.

At least ten counts were recorded for this clonotype. The V call is TRBV3-1, the J call TRBJ2-1; D is unresolved. CDR3 length: 11 residues. CDR1 and CDR2 from the germline V gene are LGHDT and YNNKEL (reference sequence). Trimming left V 1 base short and J 9 bases short, with 4 bases between. This CDR3 reads CASSQAIEQFF. CDR3 nucleotide sequence: TGTGCCAGCAGCCAAGCCATTGAGCAGTTCTTC.

This clonotype was detected many times. The chain links TRBV5-1 to TRBJ2-3; 10 bases are shared with TRBD1. V gave up 7 bases and J gave up 2 bases; unmatched junction bases: 4. This CDR3 region has 14 residues. Germline CDR1 reads SGHRS; CDR2 reads YFSETQ. The CDR3 coding sequence is TGCGCCAGCCGGACAGGGGGGCACACAGATACGCAGTATTTT. This sequence encodes CASRTGGHTDTQYF.

This sequence joins TRBV4-1 and TRBJ2-4; D unclear. The CDR3 has 16 amino acids. CDR1 and CDR2 (germline): MGHRA, YSYEKL. Trimming removed 2 bases from V and 2 bases from J, with 13 bases in between. The CDR3 loop reads CASSQLNLLTKNIQYF. CDR3 in DNA: TGCGCCAGCAGCCAACTGAACCTATTAACCAAAAACATTCAGTACTTC.

This clonotype has a handful of counts. This chain connects TRBV2 to TRBJ2-6; D remains unclear. V lost 7 bases to trimming and J lost 1 base, with 20 bases between them. Germline lookup yields CDR1 SNHLY and CDR2 FYNNEI. CDR3 length equals 18 residues. CDR3 nucleotide sequence: TGTGCCAGCAAATTATCTTGGGCCAGGAGATCTGGGGCCAACGTCCTGACTTTC. This sequence encodes CASKLSWARRSGANVLTF.

This clonotype was recorded only once. Since a much larger clone is just one base distant, this may be a read error. The chain combines TRBV12-2 with TRBJ2-5; the table gives TRBD2 as D, unverified against the DNA. TRBV12-2 is described as a pseudogene. CDR3 length: 15 residues. This CDR3 reads CTSRLAAGSGETQYF. The CDR3 DNA sequence: TGTACAAGTCGCTTAGCGGCGGGATCGGGGGAGACCCAGTACTTC.

This clonotype was detected ten times or more. The chain carries TRBV6-6 and TRBJ2-3, with a weak D call TRBD2 (7 bases). The germline gives CDR1 MNHNY, CDR2 SVGAGI (reference sequence). This CDR3 contains 12 residues. V shed 6 bases and J shed 8 bases, with 12 bases lying between them. The CDR3 coding sequence is TGTGCCAGCAGGGCAGGGGAGGGTACGCAGTATTTT. Protein sequence: CASRAGEGTQYF.

This clonotype appeared a few times. In nucleotides, the CDR3 is TGTGCCACCTCCCGGGGCCGGGCAAACACTGAAGCTTTCTTT. Translated: CATSRGRANTEAFF. The rearrangement joins TRBV7-8 to TRBJ1-1; a weak D match, TRBD1 (5 bases). V lost 10 bases to trimming and J lost 2 bases, with 17 bases between them. The CDR3 consists of 14 residues. Germline loops: CDR1 SGHVS, CDR2 FQNEAQ.

V gene TRBV6-5 combines with J gene TRBJ1-1; no definite D call. CDR1 and CDR2 (germline): MNHEY, SVGAGI. The V end lost 0 bases, the J end lost 7 bases, and 9 bases lay between the germline ends. This CDR3 region has 13 residues. CDR3 sequence reads: CASSYSRAGEAFF. The CDR3 DNA sequence: TGTGCCAGCAGTTACTCGAGGGCCGGTGAAGCTTTCTTT.